This T cell receptor (beta chain) was sequenced in a study of T cells after yellow fever vaccination. Study observations and caveats: Weaker overall, the secondary response nonetheless peaked faster (day 5 versus 15). Re-detected after boosting: most primary clones, about 96% of CD4 and less than 90% of CD8.

TCRdb reanalysed the 5' RACE reads using MiXCR and keeps one entry per CDR3 protein. The sample has fewer than 90,000 distinct CDR3 sequences, around 6.9% seen once. About this clonotype: What it binds is unknown.

The CDR3 contains 14 residues. Germline V gene data show CDR1 as SGHTA and CDR2 as FQGNSA. The junction had 8 bases not matched to a gene; V was cut back by 5 bases and J by 7 bases. The sample was CD8+ T cells sorted from PBMCs, taken roughly 5 days after the first yellow fever vaccination. This receptor was identified in a man aged 18-30 years who received the YFV17D yellow fever vaccine. The genes are TRBV7-2 and TRBJ1-5, with TRBD1 matching over 7 bases. Here the CDR3 reads CASSILTGLQPQHF. DNA of the CDR3: TGTGCCAGCAGCATATTGACAGGGCTGCAGCCCCAGCATTTT.